This T cell receptor beta chain was profiled in a study of shared clonotypes between healthy human individuals. The CDR3 runs 16 residues. Germline V gene sequence: CDR1 MRHNA, CDR2 SNTAGT. The germline V and J ends were trimmed by 2 bases and 0 bases, with 10 bases remaining between them. Produced via immunoSEQ multiplex PCR; TCRdb's table is partial and in-frame only. This repertoire shows about 710,000 clones, roughly 73% found once; its top ten account for around 2%. The source is a woman aged 25-40 years in good health. The rearrangement links TRBV6-4 to TRBJ2-2; tentatively, D is TRBD2 (6 bases). The sequenced sample was memory CD4+ T cells sorted from blood. Sample subset: CD45RA-negative fraction. DNA for the CDR3: TGTGCCAGCAGTGACCAACGGGGGTCGAACACCGGGGAGCTGTTTTTT. Protein sequence: CASSDQRGSNTGELFF.